This T cell receptor (beta chain) is from a study of blood T cell repertoires in COVID-19. Background on the study: Researchers got acute and convalescent COVID-19 samples from the United States, Italy and Spain.

Germline values: CDR1 MNHEY, CDR2 SVGEGT. The CDR3 sequence is 15 residues long. V was trimmed by 0 bases and J by 1 base, leaving 9 bases between them. In the original analysis: Reference gene primer amplification gave nucleated cell count estimates. Some clones are missing from TCRdb's copy, which holds only in-frame ones; the method was immunoSEQ multiplex PCR. That table is the source of V, J and clone size, and D and trimming were worked out from the DNA. The data contain 95,000 to 100,000 clones, 85% to 95% of them seen just once; the ten biggest clones take up 5.7%. This clonotype was obtained from a man between 45 and 60 years old with active COVID-19. This chain joins TRBV6-2 or TRBV6-3 and TRBJ1-1; D is uncertain. The sequenced sample consisted of peripheral blood. As DNA, the CDR3 is TGTGCCAGCAGTTACTCTTTCGAGAAGAACACTGAAGCTTTCTTT. It codes for CASSYSFEKNTEAFF.